This is a list of T cell receptor beta chains from one sample in a study of blood T cells in healthy people across ages. TCRdb re-derived calls from the 5' RACE reads in MiXCR, one entry per CDR3 protein. There are some 860,000 distinct CDR3 sequences in the sample; about 61% occur only once, and around a quarter lies in the top ten. Sequencing was performed on blood. Receptor source: a man aged 35-49 years in good health. The CDR3 runs from the conserved cysteine through the conserved F or W. The D gene is left open where the match is weak. Only part of the rows carry a size: once, few, many, or a class if the clone is expanded.

d_call j_call v_call clone_size cdr3_nt cdr3_aa
- TRBJ2-3 TRBV4-3 - TGCGCCAGCAGCCAAGAGTTAACGGGATTGGACACGGGGGATACGCAGTATTTT CASSQELTGLDTGDTQYF
TRBD2 TRBJ2-3 TRBV20-1 once TGCAGTGCTAGGGGCCCTAGCGGAACTAGCACAGATACGCAGTATTTT CSARGPSGTSTDTQYF
TRBD2 TRBJ2-5 TRBV29-1 - TGCAGCGCCCAGGGACTAGCGGGGTCGCGGGTATCCCATGAGCAGTACTTC CSAQGLAGSRVSHEQYF
TRBD2 TRBJ2-3 TRBV5-5 - TGTGCCAGCAGCTGGACTAGCACCCGAGTGGATACGCAGTATTTT CASSWTSTRVDTQYF
TRBD2 TRBJ2-7 TRBV6-1 - TGTGCCAGCAGTAGGGAGACTAGCGGTATCTTATCCTACGAGCAGTACTTC CASSRETSGILSYEQYF
- TRBJ1-4 TRBV15 few TGTGCCACCAGCAGAGTAGCGACCGGGGGACTGTTTTTT CATSRVATGGLFF
- TRBJ2-7 TRBV7-9 few TGTGCCAGCAGCGCATTCAGCTCCTACGAGCAGTACTTC CASSAFSSYEQYF
- TRBJ2-2 TRBV3-1 - TGTGCCAGCAGCCATTTATCGGGGCCGGAGCTGTTTTTT CASSHLSGPELFF
TRBD2 TRBJ2-1 TRBV12-3/TRBV12-4 - TGTGCCAGCAGGCGACTAGCGGGATTCGTCAATGAGCAGTTCTTC CASRRLAGFVNEQFF
- TRBJ2-4 TRBV11-3 - TGTGCCAGCGTGGAAGCAAACATTCAGTACTTC CASVEANIQYF
TRBD2 TRBJ2-3 TRBV5-5 - TGTGCCAGCAGCTTGGCGGGGAGCGGGGGCCGCACCGATACGCAGTATTTT CASSLAGSGGRTDTQYF
- TRBJ2-3 TRBV20-1 - TGCAGTGCTAGAGATGGGATTAGCGAAGGGGGTAGTTATACGCAGTATTTT CSARDGISEGGSYTQYF
- TRBJ2-1 TRBV7-2 once TGTACCAGCAGCTTTGCGTCCAGCTCCTACAATGAGCAGTTCTTC CTSSFASSSYNEQFF
TRBD2 TRBJ2-3 TRBV5-1 - TGCGCTAGCAGCTCGGGACTAGCGGGGGGGAATTCCCCTAGCACAGATACGCAGTATTTT CASSSGLAGGNSPSTDTQYF
- TRBJ2-3 TRBV12-3/TRBV12-4 - TGTGCCAGCAGAGGAGCCACAGATACGCAGTATTTT CASRGATDTQYF
- TRBJ2-1 TRBV5-1 - TGCGCCAGCAGCCTACGACTAGTAATCGATGAGCAGTTCTTC CASSLRLVIDEQFF
- TRBJ2-7 TRBV11-2 once TGTGCCAGCAGCAAACAGGGGACTGTGGCTTACGAGCAGTACTTC CASSKQGTVAYEQYF
- TRBJ2-1 TRBV11-2 - TGTGCCAGCAGCCCCACTCTTCCCATCGGGTTCTTC CASSPTLPIGFF
- TRBJ1-6 TRBV7-2 - TGTGCCAGCAGCCGTTATAGCCCAGGGCTCAATTCACCCCTCCACTTT CASSRYSPGLNSPLHF
TRBD2 TRBJ2-7 TRBV5-1 - TGCGCCAGCAGCCTCCCCCCCGGGGGGGCCTCCTCCTACGAGCAGTACTTC CASSLPPGGASSYEQYF
TRBD1 TRBJ1-6 TRBV9 - TGTGCCAGCAGCGTGGGACAGGATCGCACTTTCAGCCCCCTCCACTTT CASSVGQDRTFSPLHF
- TRBJ1-5 TRBV6-6 once TGTGCCAGCAGCCCCCCAGGAGGTTCTGACAATCAGCCCCAGCATTTT CASSPPGGSDNQPQHF
TRBD2 TRBJ2-3 TRBV27 - TGTGCCAGCAGGATGACTAGCGGGGGGGCCTATAGAAGCACAGATACGCAGTATTTT CASRMTSGGAYRSTDTQYF
- TRBJ1-2 TRBV10-3 - TGTGCCATCAGTGAGTCGAAGGGAGCTAACTATGGCTACACCTTC CAISESKGANYGYTF
- TRBJ1-1 TRBV5-1 - TGCGCCACCTCCCACGAACAGCCGAACACTGAAGCTTTCTTT CATSHEQPNTEAFF
TRBD1 TRBJ2-7 TRBV6-5 - TGTGCCAGCAGGGCCAGACAGGGGGGTCTCTACGAGCAGTACTTC CASRARQGGLYEQYF
- TRBJ2-5 TRBV12-3/TRBV12-4 - TGTGCCAGCAGTCCCGGGTCGGGATCGAGGGAGACCCAGTACTTC CASSPGSGSRETQYF
TRBD2 TRBJ2-5 TRBV7-8 - TGTGCCAGCACTACTAGCGGGGCCACACCACCCCAGTACTTC CASTTSGATPPQYF
- TRBJ2-4 TRBV3-1 few TGTGCCAGCAGCCAAGATCTTACCCTGGGCGGCGACATTCAGTACTTC CASSQDLTLGGDIQYF
- TRBJ2-5 TRBV20-1 once TGCAGTGCTAGGGGGGGCTCGTACCAAGAGACCCAGTACTTC CSARGGSYQETQYF
- TRBJ2-5 TRBV7-2 - TGTGCCAGCAGCTTAGGACGAGGGCTGATGGAGACCCAGTACTTC CASSLGRGLMETQYF
TRBD2 TRBJ2-5 TRBV20-1 few TGCAGTGCGTCTAGCGGGAGACAAGAGACCCAGTACTTC CSASSGRQETQYF
- TRBJ2-1 TRBV27 few TGTGCCAGCACTCTGACAGTGGGAGCCATGGAGCAGTTCTTC CASTLTVGAMEQFF
- TRBJ2-5 TRBV3-1 - TGTGCCAGCAGCGCCAGTGGAAAGACCCAGTACTTC CASSASGKTQYF
TRBD1 TRBJ2-1 TRBV12-3/TRBV12-4 once TGTGCCAGCAGGCCCACAGGGGGCTCCTACAATGAGCAGTTCTTC CASRPTGGSYNEQFF
TRBD1 TRBJ2-4 TRBV20-1 - TGCAGTGCTAGAACGACAGGGGCGGTAGCCGAAAACATTCAGTACTTC CSARTTGAVAENIQYF
- TRBJ2-5 TRBV20-1 few TGCAGTGCTGAGCAAGGACAGCAAGAGACCCAGTACTTC CSAEQGQQETQYF
- TRBJ1-1 TRBV18 - TGTGCCAGCTCACCAAGTGAACTGCCCCGACAGATCACTGAAGCTTTCTTT CASSPSELPRQITEAFF
- TRBJ2-3 TRBV28 - TGTGCCAGCAACCTAGCTGTACGCACAGATACGCAGTATTTT CASNLAVRTDTQYF
- TRBJ2-5 TRBV12-3/TRBV12-4 - TGTGCCAGCAGTGTTTTTGGCCTGGGATGGAGGGAGACCCAGTACTTC CASSVFGLGWRETQYF
- TRBJ2-3 TRBV28 few TGTGCCAGCAGCCCTACCGGGACCCTTAGCACAGATACGCAGTATTTT CASSPTGTLSTDTQYF
- TRBJ2-5 TRBV6-5 - TGTGCCAGCAGTCATTCCATGGTGGAGACCCAGTACTTC CASSHSMVETQYF
TRBD1 TRBJ2-1 TRBV20-1 few TGCAGTGCTAGAGGGGACAGCAACAATGAGCAGTTCTTC CSARGDSNNEQFF
- TRBJ2-3 TRBV27 - TGTGCCAGCAGTAAAATAGACCAGTATACGCAGTATTTT CASSKIDQYTQYF
- TRBJ2-5 TRBV5-1 - TGCGCCAGCAGCTTGGATCCGGGCAGGGCTGAGACCCAGTACTTC CASSLDPGRAETQYF
TRBD1 TRBJ2-2 TRBV28 - TGTGCCAGCAGTAAGACAGGGAATCCCCTCCCGAGGGAGCTGTTTTTT CASSKTGNPLPRELFF
- TRBJ2-7 TRBV7-3 - TGTGCCAGCAGCTTTTCCGCTGGCGAGCAGTACTTC CASSFSAGEQYF
TRBD2 TRBJ2-3 TRBV12-3/TRBV12-4 - TGTGCCAGCAGCCGGTGGGGCAAAGCGCGGGAGTACGCAGATACGCAGTATTTT CASSRWGKAREYADTQYF
- TRBJ2-1 TRBV27 many TGTGCCAGCAGTTGGTCCCCGGTCTACAATGAGCAGTTCTTC CASSWSPVYNEQFF
- TRBJ2-1 TRBV20-1 - TGCAGTGCTGCACGGGGGCTGAGCTCCTACAATGAGCAGTTCTTC CSAARGLSSYNEQFF
- TRBJ2-3 TRBV20-1 once TGCAGTGCCAGCAGTCGGCAGGGGAACACAGATACGCAGTATTTT CSASSRQGNTDTQYF
- TRBJ2-4 TRBV12-3/TRBV12-4 - TGTGCCAGCAGTGTAGCGCCCCTAGCACGTGAGCAGTACTTC CASSVAPLAREQYF